A selection of T cell receptor beta chains follows, all from one sample in a study of cytomegalovirus exposure and HLA in healthy donors. Libraries were prepared by immunoSEQ multiplex PCR; TCRdb keeps only in-frame clonotypes and omits some of them. Of 150,000 to 200,000 clones listed, 75% to 90% are singletons. Sequencing was done on a sample of PBMCs. All receptors come from a male donor in good health and CMV-seronegative. CDR3s leave out the opening cysteine and the closing phenylalanine or tryptophan. The D gene is left open where the match is weak. Clone size is stated in some rows and not others, as once, few, many or a class when expanded.

d_call,v_call,j_call,clone_size,cdr3_aa
NA,TRBV10-3,TRBJ2-1,NA,AISDEGLGMDEQF
TRBD1,TRBV10-3,TRBJ2-7,NA,AIRDDRGSYEQY
TRBD2,TRBV6-5,TRBJ2-5,NA,ATSLVAGRQETQY
NA,TRBV10-1,TRBJ1-6,NA,ASSEGSGSPLH
TRBD1,TRBV19,TRBJ2-1,once,ASSLDRGLGSYNEQF
TRBD1,TRBV5-4,TRBJ1-6,NA,ASSRDRDPPR
NA,TRBV7-9,TRBJ1-1,NA,ASSLREDTEAF
NA,TRBV10-3,TRBJ2-3,NA,AISEVSEGLNTQY
TRBD1,TRBV7-9,TRBJ2-7,NA,SSSPMGDRGTYEQY
TRBD1,TRBV6-1,TRBJ2-7,NA,ASTTGTGSSYEQY
TRBD1,TRBV19,TRBJ2-7,NA,ASSIGTGEYEQY
NA,TRBV4-1,TRBJ2-2,NA,ASSQDRSLAGREGAGELF
NA,TRBV6-5,TRBJ1-1,NA,ASSYSYVAAEAF
TRBD1,TRBV19,TRBJ1-5,NA,ASSRSGQGNQPQH
NA,TRBV7-2,TRBJ2-1,NA,ASSIRVGSSYNEQF
TRBD1,TRBV5-1,TRBJ2-3,NA,ASSPGQSLDTQY
TRBD1,TRBV4-1,TRBJ1-1,NA,ASSQERTGVLSTEAF
NA,TRBV2,TRBJ1-1,NA,ASLGVGAF
NA,TRBV6-5,TRBJ1-3,NA,ASSSQGISSGNTIY
NA,TRBV2,TRBJ1-1,NA,ASSVRGTNTEAF
TRBD1,TRBV29-1,TRBJ2-2,NA,SVHDTEGQGLTGELF
TRBD1,TRBV6-5,TRBJ2-7,few,ASRDREGGSYEQY
NA,TRBV7-2,TRBJ1-2,NA,ASSPRNGYT
TRBD1,TRBV10-1,TRBJ2-2,NA,ATQLQGSGELF
NA,TRBV10-3,TRBJ2-7,NA,AISESRVATYEQY
TRBD1,TRBV7-2,TRBJ2-5,NA,ASASDRGGETQY
NA,TRBV13,TRBJ1-1,NA,ASSLRGTEAF
NA,TRBV2,TRBJ1-1,NA,ASSEAAGVTTEAF
NA,TRBV27,TRBJ1-3,NA,ASSPISGNTIY
TRBD2,TRBV4-3,TRBJ2-3,NA,ASSQDLILAGVADTQY
NA,TRBV29-1,TRBJ1-1,few,SVDWGGTEAF
NA,TRBV30,TRBJ1-5,NA,AWSRIRERDQPQH
TRBD1,TRBV29-1,TRBJ1-1,NA,SAWDSDTEAF
NA,TRBV1,TRBJ2-3,NA,TSSQKRSSGSPSTDTQY
TRBD1,TRBV6-6,TRBJ1-3,NA,ASKPGQWWDTIY
TRBD2,TRBV7-9,TRBJ2-5,NA,ASSAQLGSGVETQY
NA,TRBV6-5,TRBJ1-3,few,ASRDRIEGTIY
TRBD1,TRBV27,TRBJ2-2,NA,ASSPYLQGARTGELF
NA,TRBV19,TRBJ1-5,NA,ASTAGGYDSNQPQH
NA,TRBV23-1,TRBJ1-2,NA,ASSRDSPLPHYGYT
TRBD1,TRBV29-1,TRBJ1-1,NA,SVRQGHTEAF
TRBD2,TRBV29-1,TRBJ2-2,once,SVVGGGNTGELF
TRBD2,TRBV4-1,NA,NA,ASSQEEGLAETYEQY
NA,TRBV7-2,TRBJ1-3,NA,ASSLGSPGNTIY
NA,TRBV7-9,TRBJ2-1,NA,ASSLGHIPYNEQF